This T cell receptor beta chain is from a study of a mutant IDH1 vaccine in newly diagnosed glioma. CDR1 MNHEY and CDR2 SVGAGI come from the germline V gene. V was pared by 5 bases and J by 6 bases, with 14 bases between. The length of the CDR3 is 14 residues. Described time point: week 47, end of study. Vaccine doses each comprised 300 ug of mutant IDH1 20-mer peptide, with topical imiquimod. A remark on this clone: Its antigen remains unknown.

The table came from immunoSEQ multiplex PCR; TCRdb's copy has only in-frame clones and leaves some out. The table shows tens of thousands of clones, with about 80% occurring only once. The genes are TRBV6-5 and TRBJ2-1, with D unclear. The sample here was PBMCs, taken from a glioma patient whose treatment included an IDH1 peptide vaccine. The sequence was obtained from a woman aged 40 to 49 with glioma. Some clones in this sample may be carry-over from other donors' samples. Here the CDR3 reads CASSAKLAVNEQFF. The CDR3 nucleotides are TGTGCCAGCAGTGCAAAGTTGGCGGTCAATGAGCAGTTCTTC.